The sequence of this T cell receptor beta chain was determined in a study of blood T cell repertoires in COVID-19. This CDR3 region has 16 residues. Germline assignment: CDR1 GTSNPN and CDR2 SVGIG (reference sequence). After removal of 0 bases from V and 1 base from J, the junction contained 3 bases not matched to a gene. Sequenced by immunoSEQ multiplex PCR; TCRdb stores in-frame clones only, minus some. Here the sample spans about 49,000 clones, 60% to 80% being singletons. The clonotype was recovered from a man aged 70-80 years with active or convalescent COVID-19. Material: peripheral blood. The V call is TRBV30, the J call TRBJ1-1; 12 positions agree with TRBD1. CDR3 DNA: TGTGCCTGGAGTGTCGGGACAGGGGGCCCGAACACTGAAGCTTTCTTT. It codes for CAWSVGTGGPNTEAFF.